What follows is one T cell receptor (beta chain) and its context. As yet, its antigen is unknown. This entry comes from a study of T-cell reconstitution after alpha-beta-depleted transplantation in children. Study results and caveats: It was surviving recipient T cells and thymic progenitors that gave some patients high TCRbeta diversity at day 60.

The TCRbeta library incorporated unique molecular identifiers. TCRdb used MiXCR to reprocess the PCR reads, holding one entry per CDR3 protein. The data contain some 840,000 distinct CDR3 sequences, roughly 15% of them singletons. The sample here was PBMCs, mostly from graft donor cells, taken 360 days after TCRalphabeta/CD19-depleted stem cell transplant. This clonotype was sampled from a male patient younger than 18 who had a stem cell transplant for acute lymphoblastic leukemia, so the T cells may come from the graft donor.

The CDR3 sequence is CASRTSVFYNEQFF. DNA for the CDR3: TGTGCCAGCAGGACTAGTGTCTTCTACAATGAGCAGTTCTTC. V is TRBV2 and J is TRBJ2-1; possible D gene TRBD2, 6 bases. Trimming removed 6 bases from V and 3 bases from J, with 12 bases in between. Germline V CDR1 and CDR2: SNHLY, FYNNEI. The CDR3 contains 14 residues.